The 27 T cell receptor beta chains reported below all come from one sample, sequenced in a study of blood T cell repertoires in COVID-19 (TCRdb year 2020). The receptor library was made with the immunoSEQ multiplex PCR assay. The clones in this table, taken by TCRdb from immuneACCESS, are in-frame only. Not every clone is retained; where verified, under half of the shortfall comes from an unresolved V gene, and the cause of the rest is unknown. The sample records 120,000 to 150,000 clones, about 87% of which are singletons. The ten top clones hold roughly 37% of the sample. The sequencing sample was made of peripheral blood. Source of these receptors: a man aged 45-65 years who had recovered from COVID-19.

This chain uses TRBV6-5 with TRBJ2-1; 8 bases are a match to TRBD2. The CDR3 has 15 amino acids. Germline V gene lookup returns CDR1 MNHEY and CDR2 SVGAGI. Germline trimming cut 9 bases from V and 0 bases from J; bases unmatched to any gene: 7. The CDR3 loop reads CASFDRGGSYNEQFF. CDR3 coding DNA: TGTGCCAGTTTCGATCGGGGGGGCTCCTACAATGAGCAGTTCTTC.

This sequence joins TRBV25-1 and TRBJ1-2; perhaps TRBD1 as D (6 bases). The germline V gene encodes CDR1 MGHDK and CDR2 SYGVNS. The V end lost 2 bases, the J end lost 4 bases, and 8 bases lay between the germline ends. This CDR3 has 13 residues. CDR3 sequence (DNA): TGTGCCAGCAGTGAAACAGGGTCCTATGGCTACACCTTC. Residues: CASSETGSYGYTF.

The genes are TRBV3-1 (or the pseudogene TRBV3-2) and TRBJ1-6; 9 bases are a match to TRBD1. V lost 5 bases, J lost 10 bases, and 9 bases stayed unmatched. Germline CDR1 and CDR2: LGHDT and YNNKEL (reference sequence). The CDR3 extends over 15 amino acids. The CDR3 bases are TGTGCCAGCAGCACGTACAGGGGGCAGGGATCACCCCTCCACTTT. It yields the protein CASSTYRGQGSPLHF.

V and J are TRBV18 and TRBJ2-7, with D uncertain. CDR1 is KGHSH and CDR2 is LQKENI in the germline V gene. The CDR3 totals 11 residues. V was pared by 3 bases and J by 3 bases, with 3 bases between. The CDR3 is CASSPGYEQYF. The CDR3 DNA sequence: TGTGCCAGCTCACCCGGCTACGAGCAGTACTTC.

The chain links TRBV6-2 or TRBV6-3 to TRBJ1-5; TRBD1 matches 8 bases. Germline lookup yields CDR1 MNHEY and CDR2 SVGEGT. There are 15 residues in the CDR3. Trimming removed 4 bases from V and 2 bases from J; junction bases left unmatched: 4. This chain's CDR3 is CASSWTGFGNQPQHF. The CDR3, as DNA: TGTGCCAGCAGTTGGACAGGGTTCGGCAATCAGCCCCAGCATTTT.

The V and J genes are TRBV7-2 and TRBJ2-1; perhaps TRBD1 as D (7 bases). The germline V gene encodes CDR1 SGHTA and CDR2 FQGNSA. This CDR3 region has 14 residues. Trimming removed 5 bases at V and 9 bases at J, with 17 bases between. This CDR3 is CASSQGGGVVEQFF. The CDR3 DNA is TGTGCCAGCAGCCAGGGGGGCGGGGTCGTTGAGCAGTTCTTC.

J is TRBJ2-3 and V is TRBV4-2, with TRBD2 identical over 10 bases. Unmatched junction bases numbered 24, after V lost 4 bases and J lost 2 bases. Germline loops: CDR1 LGHNA, CDR2 YNFKEQ. This CDR3 has 22 amino acids. The DNA for the CDR3 is TGTGCCAGCAGCCTTGGCGGGGGCCGTGGGCTAGCGGGGGACCCACACACAGATACGCAGTATTTT. Encoded protein: CASSLGGGRGLAGDPHTDTQYF.

The chain has TRBV18 and TRBJ2-5; D gene unclear. This CDR3 comprises 13 residues. Germline values: CDR1 KGHSH, CDR2 LQKENI. Trimming pared 4 bases from V and 4 bases from J, leaving 10 bases between. CDR3 sequence: CASSHEAIETQYF. DNA of the CDR3: TGTGCCAGCTCACATGAAGCTATAGAGACCCAGTACTTC. Full variable domain (rest looked up from reference TRBV18 and TRBJ2-5): NAGVMQNPRHLVRRRGQEARLRCSPMKGHSHVYWYRQLPEEGLKFMVYLQKENIIDESGMPKERFSAEFPKEGPSILRIQQVVRGDSAAYFCASSHEAIETQYFGPGTRLLVL.

The genes are TRBV7-6 and TRBJ2-1; D is possibly TRBD2 (5 bases). Germline CDR1 SGHVS, CDR2 FNYEAQ. This CDR3 region has 13 residues. Trimming left V 9 bases short and J 0 bases short, with 9 bases between. The CDR3 nucleotides are TGTGCCAGTGGCCGGGGCTCCTACAATGAGCAGTTCTTC. Residues: CASGRGSYNEQFF.

The chain's CDR3 is CASSELIIAGGTTDTQYF. CDR3 sequence (DNA): TGTGCCAGCAGTGAATTAATTATAGCGGGGGGAACCACAGATACGCAGTATTTT. V usage is TRBV6-1 and J usage is TRBJ2-3, with TRBD2 identical over 10 bases. The junction had 10 bases not matched to a gene; V was cut back by 2 bases and J by 2 bases. This CDR3 has 18 residues. The germline CDR1 and CDR2 sequences are MNHNS and SASEGT.

The chain employs TRBV11-3 and TRBJ1-2; no clear D. Per germline, CDR1 SGHNT and CDR2 YENEEA. This CDR3 contains 16 residues. V lost 1 base to trimming and J lost 2 bases, with 14 bases between them. The CDR3 DNA reads TGTGCCAGCAGCTTAGTAGCTCCCCCCCGAAACTATGGCTACACCTTC. Amino acid sequence: CASSLVAPPRNYGYTF.

This chain links TRBV19 with TRBJ2-6; a weak D match, TRBD1 (6 bases). CDR1 and CDR2 from the germline V gene are LNHDA and SQIVND (reference sequence). Trimming pared 5 bases from V and 1 base from J, leaving 9 bases between. CDR3 length equals 15 residues. The CDR3 DNA is TGTGCCAGTAGTGTTGACAGGTCTGGGGCCAACGTCCTGACTTTC. Amino acids: CASSVDRSGANVLTF.

The CDR3 sequence is CASSVLTDTQYF. Written as DNA, the CDR3 is TGTGCCAGCAGCGTACTCACAGATACGCAGTATTTT. The chain carries TRBV7-9 and TRBJ2-3; D is unresolved. The germline CDR1 and CDR2 sequences are SEHNR and FQNEAQ (reference sequence). The V gene lost 5 bases and the J gene lost 2 bases, with 5 bases spanning the gap. The CDR3 covers 12 residues.

The genes are TRBV20-1 and TRBJ2-1; TRBD1 is a possible D gene (5 bases). CDR1 and CDR2 from the germline V gene are DFQATT and SNEGSKA (reference sequence). Trimming cost V 3 bases and J 9 bases, with 9 bases left between them. The CDR3 is made up of 11 amino acids. CDR3 region: CSASDSREQFF. The CDR3 DNA reads as TGCAGTGCTAGCGACAGCCGTGAGCAGTTCTTC.

The chain is built from TRBV6-6 and TRBJ2-7, with 8 bases aligning to TRBD1. Germline V lookup: CDR1 MNHNY, CDR2 SVGAGI (reference sequence). CDR3 length: 12 amino acids. V trimming: 7 bases; J trimming: 7 bases; junction bases outside the gene matches: 6. The CDR3 DNA reads TGTGCCAGCATTGGAAGGACAGGGGAGCAGTACTTC. Translated: CASIGRTGEQYF.

This chain links TRBV10-3 with TRBJ1-1; D may be TRBD1 (6 bases). The germline V and J ends were trimmed by 4 bases and 3 bases, with 15 bases remaining between them. Germline CDR1 is ENHRY and CDR2 is SYGVKD. The CDR3 extends over 15 amino acids. The CDR3 spells CAISARGGADTEAFF. The DNA for the CDR3 is TGTGCCATCAGTGCCCGGGGGGGCGCGGACACTGAAGCTTTCTTT.

The rearrangement links TRBV9 to TRBJ1-2; TRBD1 is a possible D gene (6 bases). The CDR3 is 14 amino acids. Per the germline V gene, CDR1 is SGDLS and CDR2 is YYNGEE. Trimming stripped 0 bases from V and 4 bases from J, with 10 bases between. CDR3 bases: TGTGCCAGCAGCGTAGCTACAGGGCCCTATGGCTACACCTTC. Translation: CASSVATGPYGYTF.

V and J are TRBV25-1 and TRBJ1-3, with a tentative D call TRBD1 (5 bases). V shed 5 bases and J shed 0 bases, with 11 bases lying between them. The CDR3 spans 15 residues. Germline-derived CDR1 and CDR2 are MGHDK and SYGVNS. CDR3 DNA sequence: TGTGCCAGCAGTAACCTGGGGGGCTCTGGAAACACCATATATTTT. Its translation is CASSNLGGSGNTIYF.

This chain links TRBV4-2 with TRBJ2-7; TRBD2 might be the D (6 bases). This CDR3 has 16 residues. Germline CDR1 is LGHNA and CDR2 is YNFKEQ. V gave up 1 base and J gave up 7 bases, with 20 bases separating them. The CDR3 loop is CASSQASGTSLREQYF. The CDR3 bases are TGTGCCAGCAGCCAAGCTTCCGGGACTTCCCTAAGGGAGCAGTACTTC.

V is TRBV15 and J is TRBJ1-1; D unclear. The CDR3 is made up of 13 amino acids. V was shortened by 0 bases and J by 6 bases, with 8 bases between the two germline ends. Germline loops: CDR1 LNHNV, CDR2 YYDKDF (reference sequence). The CDR3: CATSRDLTAEAFF. The CDR3 DNA sequence: TGTGCCACCAGCAGAGATTTAACAGCTGAAGCTTTCTTT.

V and J are TRBV11-3 and TRBJ1-2, with D perhaps TRBD1 (6 bases). From germline, CDR1 is SGHNT and CDR2 YENEEA. Trimming took off 3 bases at V and 3 bases at J, with 11 bases between the two ends. The CDR3 consists of 14 residues. The CDR3 loop is CASSFRDIDYGYTF. The CDR3 nucleotides read TGTGCCAGCAGCTTCAGGGACATCGACTATGGCTACACCTTC.

The V gene is TRBV5-5, the J gene TRBJ2-4, with 12 positions matching TRBD2. The ends lost 4 bases at V and 2 bases at J; junction bases unmatched: 7. The length of the CDR3 is 17 residues. Germline CDR1 SGHKS, CDR2 YYEKEE (reference sequence). CDR3 amino acids: CASSSLAGGLSKNIQYF. The CDR3 DNA reads as TGTGCCAGCAGCAGCCTAGCGGGGGGGCTGTCCAAAAACATTCAGTACTTC.

V is TRBV4-3 and J is TRBJ2-2, with D tentatively TRBD1 (5 bases). The CDR3 spans 14 residues. CDR1 is LGHNA and CDR2 is YSLEER in the germline V gene. Trimming removed 1 base from V and 7 bases from J, with 10 bases in between. The DNA of the CDR3 is TGCGCCAGCAGCCAAGGACAGTCTCGCGGGGAGCTGTTTTTT. It encodes CASSQGQSRGELFF.

The chain is built from TRBV9 and TRBJ2-3; D gene unclear. The CDR3 contains 14 residues. The V end was cut by 0 bases, the J end by 6 bases, with 11 bases between. Germline values: CDR1 SGDLS, CDR2 YYNGEE. In DNA form, the CDR3 reads TGTGCCAGCAGCGTAGAACTACCCCCGGATACGCAGTATTTT. Translation gives CASSVELPPDTQYF.

The chain uses TRBV9 and TRBJ2-7; D possibly corresponds to TRBD2 (5 bases). Between the trimmed V and J ends, which lost 4 bases and 5 bases, there was a span of 19 bases. This CDR3 comprises 15 residues. From germline, CDR1 is SGDLS and CDR2 YYNGEE. As DNA, the CDR3 is TGTGCCAGCAGCCCAGGTGTTGGGAAAGCGGACGAGCAGTACTTC. Translation gives CASSPGVGKADEQYF.

This clone was counted a single time. This rearrangement joins TRBV9 to TRBJ2-5, with D uncertain. CDR1 is SGDLS and CDR2 is YYNGEE in the germline V gene. There are 14 residues in the CDR3. V lost 4 bases and J lost 5, with 15 bases in between. This CDR3 is CASSPNDIYETQYF. The CDR3 nucleotides are TGTGCCAGCAGCCCGAATGACATCTACGAGACCCAGTACTTC.

The rearrangement links TRBV6-5 to TRBJ1-4; TRBD1 is a possible D gene (5 bases). Trimming stripped 0 bases from V and 8 bases from J, with 13 bases between. The germline V gene has CDR1 MNHEY and CDR2 SVGAGI. This CDR3 is built from 15 residues. The CDR3 nucleotides are TGTGCCAGCAGTTACTCGAGCGGGACCGTAGAAAAACTGTTTTTT. This sequence encodes CASSYSSGTVEKLFF.